These 8 T cell receptor beta chains were sequenced from one sample in a study of CD8 T cells in Susac syndrome. Reverse transcription of about 0.5 to 1 ug RNA used random hexamers. TCRdb processed the immunoSEQ multiplex PCR reads anew with MiXCR; each CDR3 protein has one entry. The sample contains about 120,000 distinct CDR3 sequences, about nine tenths of which appear only once. The sequencing sample was made of CD8+ T cells from PBMCs. The receptors shown here come from a human donor in good health.

The CDR3 DNA sequence: TGCGCCAGCAGCTTGGAGGGGGGGCAGAACTCCTACGAGCAGTACTTC. Translated: CASSLEGGQNSYEQYF. This chain uses TRBV5-1 with TRBJ2-7, with D possibly being TRBD2 (7 bases). The CDR3 extends over 16 amino acids. V lost 0 bases, J lost 0 bases, and 13 bases lay in between. The germline gives CDR1 SGHRS, CDR2 YFSETQ.

The J gene is TRBJ2-1, the V gene TRBV19; the match to TRBD2 covers 12 bases. The length of the CDR3 is 15 residues. J lost 4 bases, V lost 5 bases, and 3 bases had no gene match. Germline V lookup: CDR1 LNHDA, CDR2 SQIVND (reference sequence). Here the CDR3 reads CASSGGLAGYNEQFF. In nucleotides, the CDR3 is TGTGCCAGTAGTGGAGGACTAGCGGGATACAATGAGCAGTTCTTC.

This clonotype has a handful of counts. The J gene is TRBJ2-7, the V gene TRBV20-1; D remains ambiguous. With 3 bases removed from V and 1 base from J, the gap between germline ends came to 10 bases. This CDR3 has 13 residues. The germline CDR1 and CDR2 sequences are DFQATT and SNEGSKA (reference sequence). The CDR3 loop reads CSASPSWSYEQYF. CDR3 bases: TGCAGTGCTAGTCCTAGTTGGTCCTACGAGCAGTACTTC.

The V call is TRBV2, the J call TRBJ1-4; TRBD1 agrees at 7 bases. The V and J ends lost 6 bases and 4 bases, in that order; junction bases with no gene match: 8. Germline V CDR1 and CDR2: SNHLY, FYNNEI. CDR3 size: 15 residues. The CDR3 nucleotides are TGTGCCAGCAGGTGGTCGACAGGGATTAATGAAAAACTGTTTTTT. Protein sequence: CASRWSTGINEKLFF.

V usage is TRBV14 and J usage is TRBJ2-5; D tentatively reads TRBD1 or TRBD2 (5 bases each). V lost 0 bases and J 5 bases, leaving 13 bases between the germline ends. Germline V gene sequence: CDR1 SGHDN, CDR2 FVKESK. The CDR3 contains 15 residues. CDR3 DNA sequence: TGTGCCAGCAGCCAAGAAGGGAGAAAGGGGGAGACCCAGTACTTC. Protein sequence: CASSQEGRKGETQYF.

The V and J genes are TRBV30 and TRBJ1-2; D possibly corresponds to TRBD1 (5 bases). The germline V and J ends were trimmed by 4 bases and 6 bases, with 12 bases remaining between them. The germline V gene encodes CDR1 GTSNPN and CDR2 SVGIG (reference sequence). This CDR3 contains 12 residues. This CDR3 reads CAWTWRGDGYTF. The CDR3 DNA is TGTGCCTGGACCTGGAGAGGGGATGGCTACACCTTC.

The chain joins TRBV19 to TRBJ1-1, with unresolved D. Germline V gene sequence: CDR1 LNHDA, CDR2 SQIVND (reference sequence). This CDR3 comprises 13 residues. V lost 5 bases to trimming and J lost 1 base, with 8 bases between them. The CDR3 region has the DNA TGTGCCAGTAGTGACGGCACGAACACTGAAGCTTTCTTT. Translation: CASSDGTNTEAFF.

The gene calls are TRBV2 and TRBJ2-5, with D maybe TRBD1 (6 bases). The CDR3 is 16 residues long. Per germline, CDR1 SNHLY and CDR2 FYNNEI. Deletions cut 3 bases from V and 5 bases from J, with 19 bases between. For the CDR3, the DNA is TGTGCCAGCAGTGACCTCCAGGGACAACTAGGGGAGACCCAGTACTTC. Encoded protein: CASSDLQGQLGETQYF.